This T cell receptor (beta chain) was recovered during a study of molecular identifiers for immune sequencing clone quantification. Libraries of naive CD8 cells were prepared from around 20,000 to 1,000,000 sorted cells using 10%, 30% or 50% RNA. Naive CD8 T cells, phenotype CD8+CD4-CCR7+CD45RA+, were sorted. Ten or more counts support this clonotype. The length of the CDR3 is 14 residues. Trimming took 2 bases from V and 6 from J, leaving 12 bases between them. In germline, CDR1 is SGHKS, CDR2 YYEKEE (reference sequence). Bulk TCR libraries used previously described methods and listed TCR primers. TCRdb independently ran MiXCR on the PCR reads; one entry per CDR3 protein. The table records about 300,000 distinct CDR3 sequences, about 20% of them present only once.

Specimen: naive CD8+ T cells from blood, with Jurkat cell RNA spiked in. Subset reported: FACS-sorted CD8+CD4-CCR7+CD45RA+ naive T cells. The genes are TRBV5-5 and TRBJ2-1; D is tentatively TRBD1 or TRBD2 (5 bases each). This TCR was sampled from a human donor in good health. Some libraries in this study had Jurkat cell RNA spiked in. CDR3 coding DNA: TGTGCCAGCAGCTTTGGGGCAGGGACCAATGAGCAGTTCTTC. Translation: CASSFGAGTNEQFF.